Reported below is one T cell receptor (beta chain). These data are taken from a study of blood T cell repertoires in COVID-19. Across the study: The United States, Italy and Spain provided the acute and convalescent COVID-19 samples.

Each participant's cohort was designated according to participant-reported clinical history. In the study's own analysis: Estimation of nucleated cell counts relied on the amplification of reference gene primers. The repertoire was sequenced with immunoSEQ multiplex PCR; TCRdb's copy has only in-frame clones and lacks some. Clone size and the V and J calls come from that table; the DNA yielded D and trimming. This table has some 140,000 clones, roughly 80% appearing once. This sequence originates from a man aged 35-49 years with acute COVID-19. Specimen: PBMCs or T cells enriched from blood (not recorded which).

The CDR3 sequence is CASSHDIHSYGYTF. The CDR3 region has the DNA TGTGCCAGCAGCCATGACATTCACTCCTATGGCTACACCTTC. This sequence joins TRBV4-2 and TRBJ1-2; D is unresolved. Trimming took off 3 bases at V and 4 bases at J, with 12 bases between the two ends. This CDR3 is built from 14 residues. Germline V lookup: CDR1 LGHNA, CDR2 YNFKEQ.